This TCR beta chain stems from a study of blood T cell repertoires in COVID-19. Study information: Samples of COVID-19 (acute and convalescent) were obtained from the United States, Italy and Spain. T cells, B-cell-depleted T cells, or PBMCs supplied cDNA or gDNA.

In the source study's methods: Researchers report that nucleated cell counts were estimated from reference gene primer amplification. Assay used: immunoSEQ multiplex PCR; TCRdb lists only in-frame clones, some missing. That table supplies the V and J calls and clone size; D and trimming were determined from the DNA. The sample consists of about 100,000 clones, approximately 86% of them appearing once. The CDR3 consists of 17 residues. V shed 3 bases and J 5 bases; nucleotides not matched to a gene: 12. Looked up from germline, CDR1 is KGHDR and CDR2 is SFDVKD. The clonotype was recovered from a man at least 80 years old with acute or convalescent COVID-19. Material for sequencing was peripheral blood. The rearrangement joins TRBV24-1 to TRBJ2-5; TRBD1 matches 9 bases. Here the CDR3 reads CATSDPLDRGGRETQYF. Here the CDR3 DNA reads TGTGCCACCAGTGATCCCTTAGACAGGGGGGGACGGGAGACCCAGTACTTC.